What follows are 12 T cell receptor beta chains derived from one specimen sequenced in a study of Graves' ophthalmopathy and Graves' hyperthyroidism. For repertoire sequencing, the TCR beta CDR3 regions were amplified from RNA transcripts. Second-round multiplex PCR came after a first-round RT-PCR that employed HTBI primers. MiXCR, applied by TCRdb to the multiplex PCR reads, yields one record per CDR3 protein. There are a few hundred thousand distinct CDR3 sequences in the sample; roughly a sixth occur only once, and 2% to 3% lies in the top ten. Sequencing input: peripheral blood. These receptors were obtained from an adult woman with stable Graves' hyperthyroidism.

This clonotype has just a few counts. The chain is built from TRBV13 and TRBJ2-7, with 8 positions matching TRBD1. This CDR3 region has 15 residues. Germline values: CDR1 PRHDT, CDR2 FYEKMQ (reference sequence). J gave up 2 bases and V 5 bases, and 8 bases lay outside the gene matches. The CDR3 DNA is TGTGCCAGCAGCCCGGGAAGGACAGGGACCTACGAGCAGTACTTC. Its protein is CASSPGRTGTYEQYF.

This clonotype was seen at least ten times. This chain uses TRBV7-2 with TRBJ1-3; unclear D gene. The V end was cut by 3 bases, the J end by 4 bases, with 7 bases between. CDR1 SGHTA and CDR2 FQGNSA come from the germline V gene. This CDR3 is built from 13 residues. The CDR3 protein is CASSFPPGNTIYF. CDR3 bases: TGTGCCAGCAGCTTCCCCCCAGGAAACACCATATATTTT.

This clonotype was detected many times. The CDR3 nucleotides read TGTGCCAGCAGTGATCCTAAAGTGACAGGGGTGAACACTGAAGCTTTCTTT. Encoded protein: CASSDPKVTGVNTEAFF. V is TRBV6-1 and J is TRBJ1-1; 8 nucleotides agree with TRBD1. V gave up 3 bases and J gave up 0 bases; unmatched junction bases: 9. The germline V gene has CDR1 MNHNS and CDR2 SASEGT. CDR3 length: 17 amino acids.

This clonotype was recorded at least ten times. V gene TRBV6-2 or TRBV6-3 combines with J gene TRBJ2-6; TRBD1 agrees at 10 bases. Germline loops: CDR1 MNHEY, CDR2 SVGEGT. Unmatched junction bases numbered 13, after V lost 5 bases and J lost 3 bases. The length of the CDR3 is 19 residues. The CDR3 sequence: CASSPGTGALRFGANVLTF. The CDR3 nucleotides are TGTGCCAGCAGTCCTGGGACAGGGGCGCTTAGGTTTGGGGCCAACGTCCTGACTTTC.

This clonotype was found many times. The J gene is TRBJ2-7, the V gene TRBV11-3; 8 positions match TRBD1. Looked up from germline, CDR1 is SGHNT and CDR2 is YENEEA. V was pared by 6 bases and J by 13 bases, with 11 bases of the junction left unmatched. The CDR3 consists of 12 residues. CDR3 region: CASSRTSGTGYF. CDR3 nucleotides: TGTGCCAGCAGTCGAACCTCCGGGACAGGATACTTC.

Worth noting for this clonotype: The junction departs from germline at one end; a sequencing error may be responsible. The chain carries TRBV7-9 and TRBJ2-7; D perhaps matches TRBD2 (5 bases). This CDR3 has 11 amino acids. The germline gives CDR1 SEHNR, CDR2 FQNEAQ (reference sequence). The CDR3: CASIRDYDQYF. DNA for the CDR3: TGTGCCAGCATCCGTGACTACGATCAGTACTTC.

The chain combines TRBV11-2 with TRBJ1-5; 10 nucleotides match TRBD1. With 5 bases clipped from V and 4 bases from J, the junction kept 8 bases outside the gene matches. The CDR3 extends over 16 amino acids. From germline, CDR1 is SGHAT and CDR2 FQNNGV. CDR3 coding DNA: TGTGCCAGCAGCCCGGGGACAGGGGAGGCGAATCAGCCCCAGCATTTT. Translation: CASSPGTGEANQPQHF.

This clonotype was counted a single time. The chain has TRBV7-6 and TRBJ2-4, with a possible D match to TRBD2 (5 bases). Trimming removed 5 bases from V and 3 bases from J, with 11 bases in between. In germline, CDR1 is SGHVS, CDR2 FNYEAQ. The CDR3 totals 14 residues. The CDR3 region is CASSLEEGKNIQYF. For the CDR3, the DNA is TGTGCCAGCAGCCTAGAAGAGGGCAAAAACATTCAGTACTTC. Filled out from reference TRBV7-6 and TRBJ2-4, the complete variable domain reads GAGVSQSPRYKVTKRGQDVALRCDPISGHVSLYWYRQALGQGPEFLTYFNYEAQQDKSGLPNDRFSAERPEGSISTLTIQRTEQRDSAMYRCASSLEEGKNIQYFGAGTRLSVL.

This clonotype appeared many times. The chain employs TRBV2 and TRBJ2-7, with TRBD1 as a possible D gene (5 bases). The ends were cut back, 6 bases at V and 0 bases at J, with 12 bases in the middle. The CDR3 consists of 14 residues. Looked up from germline, CDR1 is SNHLY and CDR2 is FYNNEI. The chain's CDR3 is CASRLTETSYEQYF. Written as DNA, the CDR3 is TGTGCCAGCAGACTGACAGAGACCTCCTACGAGCAGTACTTC. Drawing the rest from reference TRBV2 and TRBJ2-7, the complete variable domain is EPEVTQTPSHQVTQMGQEVILRCVPISNHLYFYWYRQILGQKVEFLVSFYNNEISEKSEIFDDQFSVERPDGSNFTLKIRSTKLEDSAMYFCASRLTETSYEQYFGPGTRLTVT.

This clonotype was detected once. The chain links TRBV7-9 to TRBJ1-2, with 7 nucleotides matching TRBD1. The CDR3 is made up of 13 amino acids. The V gene end was trimmed by 5 bases and the J gene end by 7 bases; junction bases not matched to a gene: 7. Looked up from germline, CDR1 is SEHNR and CDR2 is FQNEAQ (reference sequence). CDR3 DNA sequence: TGTGCCAGCAGCCCCTGGGACAGTCGTGGCTACACCTTC. The encoded protein is CASSPWDSRGYTF.

The gene calls are TRBV19 and TRBJ1-2, with TRBD1 identical over 7 bases. The CDR3 spans 15 residues. With V trimmed by 8 bases and J by 4 bases, 13 bases remained unmatched. Germline loops: CDR1 LNHDA, CDR2 SQIVND (reference sequence). CDR3 sequence reads: CASGRWAGGVYGYTF. The CDR3 DNA is TGTGCCAGTGGACGGTGGGCAGGGGGAGTCTATGGCTACACCTTC.

V is TRBV9 and J is TRBJ1-1; D is uncertain. The CDR3 is made up of 14 amino acids. Germline loops: CDR1 SGDLS, CDR2 YYNGEE. The V end was cut by 0 bases, the J end by 0 bases, with 6 bases between. The CDR3 loop is CASSVGQLNTEAFF. CDR3 bases: TGTGCCAGCAGCGTAGGGCAGTTGAACACTGAAGCTTTCTTT.